Presented here are 25 T cell receptor beta chains from one specimen sequenced in a study of shared clonotypes between healthy human individuals. Clones were sequenced by immunoSEQ multiplex PCR, and TCRdb holds only the in-frame ones, with some missing. Counted here are about 2 million clones, 85% to 95% occurring once; the ten biggest clones make up 0.1% to 0.15%. The sequenced material came from naive CD4+ T cells sorted from blood. Subset: CD45RA+ positively selected. The receptors were gathered from a young man in good health.

This clone has just one count. The chain recombines TRBV5-1 with TRBJ2-7; 13 bases are shared with TRBD2. After removal of 4 bases from V and 5 bases from J, the junction contained 6 bases not matched to a gene. The CDR3 runs to 15 residues. CDR1 is SGHRS and CDR2 is YFSETQ in the germline V gene. The CDR3 sequence is CASSIWTSGGHEQYF. CDR3 in DNA: TGCGCCAGCAGCATCTGGACTAGCGGGGGCCACGAGCAGTACTTC.

The chain combines TRBV6-1 with TRBJ2-7; 7 nucleotides agree with TRBD1. Unmatched junction bases numbered 13, after V lost 6 bases and J lost 5 bases. The CDR3 is made up of 15 amino acids. Germline CDR1 is MNHNS and CDR2 is SASEGT. Written as DNA, the CDR3 is TGTGCCAGCAGGGGTTTGAGAGGGGGCAGGGACGAGCAGTACTTC. It is translated as CASRGLRGGRDEQYF.

The chain joins TRBV25-1 to TRBJ2-3, with a possible D match to TRBD2 (5 bases). V was clipped by 8 bases and J by 0 bases, with 9 bases between them. CDR3 size: 13 residues. Germline CDR1 and CDR2: MGHDK and SYGVNS. CDR3 nucleotides: TGTGCCAGCTCTAGCCAGAGCACAGATACGCAGTATTTT. It encodes CASSSQSTDTQYF. Supplemented by reference TRBV25-1 and TRBJ2-3, the full variable domain reads EADIYQTPRYLVIGTGKKITLECSQTMGHDKMYWYQQDPGMELHLIHYSYGVNSTEKGDLSSESTVSRIRTEHFPLTLESARPSHTSQYLCASSSQSTDTQYFGPGTRLTVL.

This clone was seen just once. Other DNA sequences in this sample translate to the same CDR3. The gene calls are TRBV5-1 and TRBJ2-3; 8 bases fit TRBD2. Germline V CDR1 and CDR2: SGHRS, YFSETQ. The CDR3 runs 15 residues. Trimming took 3 bases from V and 2 from J; bases not matched to a gene: 5. The CDR3 spells CASSSSGGPTDTQYF. Here the CDR3 DNA reads TGCGCCAGCAGCTCGTCGGGGGGGCCCACAGATACGCAGTATTTT.

CDR3 region: CASSQTTDTQYF. In DNA, the CDR3 is TGCGCCAGCAGCCAAACTACAGATACGCAGTATTTT. The chain links TRBV4-1 to TRBJ2-3; no firm D call. V was shortened by 2 bases and J by 3 bases, with 3 bases between the two germline ends. From germline, CDR1 is MGHRA and CDR2 YSYEKL. This CDR3 has 12 residues.

This rearrangement joins TRBV27 to TRBJ1-6; D ambiguous. Trimming took off 3 bases at V and 10 bases at J, with 7 bases between the two ends. CDR3 length equals 12 residues. CDR1 and CDR2 (germline): MNHEY, SMNVEV (reference sequence). This chain's CDR3 is CASSFWQSPLHF. As DNA, the CDR3 is TGTGCCAGCAGTTTCTGGCAGTCACCCCTCCACTTT.

The chain recombines TRBV5-1 with TRBJ2-1; no clear D gene. CDR1 SGHRS and CDR2 YFSETQ come from the germline V gene. The CDR3 is 15 residues long. The ends were cut back, 2 bases at V and 4 bases at J, with 13 bases in the middle. The CDR3 spells CASSFGLVKYNEQFF. The CDR3 DNA follows: TGCGCCAGCAGCTTTGGTCTAGTTAAATACAATGAGCAGTTCTTC.

This clone showed up just once. This chain links TRBV5-3 with TRBJ2-1; 16 nucleotides agree with TRBD2. TRBV5-3 is an ORF, with its function uncertain. Unmatched junction bases numbered 14, after V lost 1 base and J lost 4 bases. CDR3 length: 21 amino acids. The CDR3 sequence is CARSLKLLGTSGRDKYNEQFF. The CDR3 nucleotides are TGTGCCAGAAGCTTGAAATTACTTGGGACTAGCGGGAGGGATAAGTACAATGAGCAGTTCTTC.

The CDR3 nucleotides are TGTGCCAGCAGGGGGGACCTACGTACTGAAAAACTGTTTTTT. Amino acid sequence: CASRGDLRTEKLFF. The V call is TRBV2, the J call TRBJ1-4, with D tentatively TRBD1 (5 bases). Germline-derived CDR1 and CDR2 are SNHLY and FYNNEI. The CDR3 loop spans 14 amino acids. V lost 6 bases, J lost 7 bases, and 15 bases lay in between.

Concerning this clone itself: At the DNA level, this CDR3 is encoded by other sequences in the same sample as well. The chain joins TRBV19 to TRBJ2-7; D is uncertain. CDR1 and CDR2 from the germline V gene are LNHDA and SQIVND (reference sequence). CDR3 length equals 13 residues. V was clipped by 1 base and J by 2 bases, with 6 bases between them. CDR3 sequence (DNA): TGTGCCAGTAGTATAGGCCTGCCCTACGAGCAGTACTTC. It codes for CASSIGLPYEQYF.

The chain carries TRBV5-8 and TRBJ2-2, with 10 positions matching TRBD2. Losses at the gene ends were 0 bases for V and 0 bases for J; bases not matched to a gene: 5. The CDR3 has 18 amino acids. CDR1 SGHTS and CDR2 YDEGEE come from the germline V gene. DNA for the CDR3: TGTGCCAGCAGCTTGGCCGGGACTAGCGCAGCGAACACCGGGGAGCTGTTTTTT. As protein: CASSLAGTSAANTGELFF.

On this clone: This specimen includes other DNA sequences encoding the same CDR3. The chain recombines TRBV7-9 with TRBJ1-5; possibly TRBD1 for D (6 bases). The CDR3 totals 12 residues. The germline V and J ends were trimmed by 5 bases and 7 bases, with 9 bases remaining between them. Per germline, CDR1 SEHNR and CDR2 FQNEAQ (reference sequence). CDR3 region: CASSLQGQPQHF. In DNA, the CDR3 is TGTGCCAGCAGCCTACAGGGACAGCCCCAGCATTTT.

The chain links TRBV2 to TRBJ1-3, with D uncertain. Between the trimmed V and J ends, which lost 5 bases and 0 bases, there was a span of 20 bases. Looked up from germline, CDR1 is SNHLY and CDR2 is FYNNEI. This CDR3 region has 18 residues. CDR3 DNA sequence: TGTGCCAGCAGTCCGGGTAATGCGCGATACCGCTCTGGAAACACCATATATTTT. Its protein product is CASSPGNARYRSGNTIYF. Full variable domain (rest looked up from reference TRBV2 and TRBJ1-3): EPEVTQTPSHQVTQMGQEVILRCVPISNHLYFYWYRQILGQKVEFLVSFYNNEISEKSEIFDDQFSVERPDGSNFTLKIRSTKLEDSAMYFCASSPGNARYRSGNTIYFGEGSWLTVV.

The chain is built from TRBV5-6 and TRBJ2-3; D not resolved. CDR1 is SGHDT, CDR2 YYEEEE, per germline. The germline V and J ends were trimmed by 2 bases and 8 bases, with 12 bases remaining between them. The CDR3 length is 13 residues. CDR3 nucleotide sequence: TGTGCCAGCAGCTTACGAGTGGTCGGTACGCAGTATTTT. Its translation: CASSLRVVGTQYF.

The chain joins TRBV7-2 to TRBJ1-2, with 12 bases aligning to TRBD1. The CDR3 runs to 14 residues. Germline loops: CDR1 SGHTA, CDR2 FQGNSA. V shed 5 bases and J 8 bases; nucleotides not matched to a gene: 6. DNA of the CDR3: TGTGCCAGCAGCGCCGGGACAGGGGGCAGAGGCTACACCTTC. Protein product: CASSAGTGGRGYTF.

V and J are TRBV9 and TRBJ1-2, with a weak D call TRBD1 (6 bases). The CDR3 covers 16 residues. Looked up from germline, CDR1 is SGDLS and CDR2 is YYNGEE. The V gene lost 0 bases and the J gene lost 7 bases, with 19 bases spanning the gap. In DNA form, the CDR3 reads TGTGCCAGCAGCGTAGAAGAGACAGGTCGGCGGTTTGGCTACACCTTC. Translated: CASSVEETGRRFGYTF.

The chain joins TRBV5-3 to TRBJ2-3, with 10 bases matching TRBD2. TRBV5-3 is noted as an ORF with a role that remains uncertain. The V and J ends lost 4 bases and 1 base, in that order; junction bases with no gene match: 9. The CDR3 is 17 amino acids. CDR3 region: CARSPPGTSDRTDTQYF. Here the CDR3 DNA reads TGTGCCAGAAGCCCACCTGGGACTAGCGACCGCACAGATACGCAGTATTTT.

Comments on this clone: One junction end disagrees with the germline gene, perhaps due to a read error. The genes are TRBV18 and TRBJ2-1; tentative D call: TRBD2 (5 bases). CDR3 length: 13 amino acids. Germline CDR1 KGHSH, CDR2 LQKENI. CDR3 protein: CASSPPDFYEQFF. CDR3 bases: TGTGCCAGCTCGCCACCGGACTTCTATGAGCAGTTCTTC.

CDR3 region: CASSLSPDFYNSPLHF. Written as DNA, the CDR3 is TGTGCCAGCAGCTTGAGCCCCGACTTCTATAATTCACCCCTCCACTTT. This chain joins TRBV5-4 and TRBJ1-6; D uncertain. The CDR3 is 16 residues long. Germline loops: CDR1 SGHNT, CDR2 YYREEE (reference sequence). V was shortened by 1 base and J by 3 bases, with 11 bases between the two germline ends.

The chain employs TRBV27 and TRBJ2-5; D is unresolved. Germline V gives CDR1 MNHEY, CDR2 SMNVEV (reference sequence). The V and J ends lost 5 bases and 1 base respectively, with 11 bases between them. The CDR3 totals 14 residues. CDR3 amino acids: CASSRVGIQETQYF. The DNA for the CDR3 is TGTGCCAGCAGTAGGGTAGGGATCCAAGAGACCCAGTACTTC.

V usage is TRBV30 and J usage is TRBJ2-1, with no clear D. The CDR3 has 13 residues. V was shortened by 0 bases and J by 4 bases, with 7 bases between the two germline ends. Per the germline V gene, CDR1 is GTSNPN and CDR2 is SVGIG (reference sequence). The CDR3 DNA reads TGTGCCTGGAGTGTACTGAAGTACAATGAGCAGTTCTTC. It translates to CAWSVLKYNEQFF. Variable domain in full (rest from reference TRBV30 and TRBJ2-1): SQTIHQWPATLVQPVGSPLSLECTVEGTSNPNLYWYRQAAGRGLQLLFYSVGIGQISSEVPQNLSASRPQDRQFILSSKKLLLSDSGFYLCAWSVLKYNEQFFGPGTRLTVL.

The chain uses TRBV5-1 and TRBJ2-7; D remains ambiguous. The CDR3 length is 15 residues. V shed 0 bases and J shed 4 bases, with 14 bases lying between them. From germline, CDR1 is SGHRS and CDR2 YFSETQ. Written as DNA, the CDR3 is TGCGCCAGCAGCTTGGGGGCCACCCGTAGTTACGAGCAGTACTTC. Translating gives CASSLGATRSYEQYF.

This clone came up once. This chain connects TRBV6-1 to TRBJ1-2; D remains ambiguous. The CDR3 is 13 amino acids. Per the germline V gene, CDR1 is MNHNS and CDR2 is SASEGT. V lost 6 bases to trimming and J lost 3 bases, with 11 bases between them. This CDR3 reads CASRTGIHYGYTF. CDR3 coding DNA: TGTGCCAGCAGAACGGGCATTCACTATGGCTACACCTTC.

The chain uses TRBV6-5 and TRBJ2-2, with D possibly matching TRBD1 (6 bases). The CDR3 is made up of 13 amino acids. Germline V gene lookup returns CDR1 MNHEY and CDR2 SVGAGI. Trimming took 3 bases from V and 5 from J, leaving 7 bases between them. The CDR3 is CASSYDRTGELFF. The CDR3 nucleotides read TGTGCCAGCAGTTATGACAGGACCGGGGAGCTGTTTTTT.

V is TRBV30 and J is TRBJ2-3; 14 positions match TRBD2. This CDR3 is 15 amino acids long. Germline V gene sequence: CDR1 GTSNPN, CDR2 SVGIG (reference sequence). V shed 6 bases, J shed 5 bases, and the junction held 7 bases outside the gene matches. The CDR3 reads CACQPGLAGVDTQYF. CDR3 in DNA: TGTGCCTGCCAACCGGGACTAGCGGGAGTAGATACGCAGTATTTT. Supplemented by reference TRBV30 and TRBJ2-3, the full variable domain reads SQTIHQWPATLVQPVGSPLSLECTVEGTSNPNLYWYRQAAGRGLQLLFYSVGIGQISSEVPQNLSASRPQDRQFILSSKKLLLSDSGFYLCACQPGLAGVDTQYFGPGTRLTVL.